The next 11 T cell receptor beta chains were all read from a single sample in a study of cytomegalovirus exposure and HLA in healthy donors. The primer mix had 60 Vbeta and 13 Jbeta primers. Assay used: immunoSEQ multiplex PCR; TCRdb lists only in-frame clones, some missing. The top ten hold approximately 2.4% of the sample, which has around 190,000 clones, approximately 85% seen once. The specimen was PBMCs. Receptors originate from a woman in her fifties or sixties in good health and CMV-seronegative.

V usage is TRBV19 and J usage is TRBJ2-2, with D perhaps TRBD2 (6 bases). The CDR3 runs to 15 residues. V dropped 3 bases and J dropped 6 bases, with 14 bases sitting between them. CDR1 and CDR2 from the germline V gene are LNHDA and SQIVND (reference sequence). CDR3 residues: CASSIGGNSAGELFF. CDR3 bases: TGTGCCAGTAGTATTGGGGGGAATTCAGCCGGGGAGCTGTTTTTT.

The rearrangement links TRBV5-1 to TRBJ1-2; 7 nucleotides agree with TRBD1. CDR1 and CDR2 from the germline V gene are SGHRS and YFSETQ. V shed 0 bases, J shed 4 bases, and the junction held 6 bases outside the gene matches. The CDR3 has 15 amino acids. The CDR3 spells CASSLDLWDSYGYTF. The CDR3 DNA reads as TGCGCCAGCAGCTTGGATTTATGGGACAGCTATGGCTACACCTTC.

This clone was found once. The chain has TRBV2 and TRBJ1-2; no clear D. The CDR3 has 12 residues. Germline CDR1 and CDR2: SNHLY and FYNNEI. The V and J ends lost 4 bases and 2 bases respectively, with 5 bases between them. CDR3 sequence (DNA): TGTGCCAGCAGTGGGGAGAACTATGGCTACACCTTC. This translates into CASSGENYGYTF. The full variable domain, in which reference TRBV2 and TRBJ1-2 provide the parts outside the CDR3, is EPEVTQTPSHQVTQMGQEVILRCVPISNHLYFYWYRQILGQKVEFLVSFYNNEISEKSEIFDDQFSVERPDGSNFTLKIRSTKLEDSAMYFCASSGENYGYTFGSGTRLTVV.

V and J are TRBV7-8 and TRBJ2-5, with a possible D match to TRBD1 (5 bases). Germline CDR1 reads SGHVS; CDR2 reads FQNEAQ. The CDR3 consists of 12 residues. V lost 6 bases and J lost 4, with 9 bases in between. This chain's CDR3 is CASRKGLETQYF. CDR3 in DNA: TGTGCCAGCAGGAAGGGGTTAGAGACCCAGTACTTC.

The rearrangement uses TRBV28 and TRBJ2-3; TRBD2 matches 7 bases. The CDR3 is made up of 14 amino acids. Germline lookup yields CDR1 MDHEN and CDR2 SYDVKM. Losses at the gene ends were 8 bases for V and 2 bases for J; bases not matched to a gene: 7. The CDR3 here is CASEGGAITDTQYF. DNA of the CDR3: TGTGCCAGCGAGGGAGGGGCTATCACAGATACGCAGTATTTT.

The chain couples TRBV27 to TRBJ1-1; D is possibly TRBD1 (6 bases). The germline gives CDR1 MNHEY, CDR2 SMNVEV (reference sequence). Trimming stripped 6 bases from V and 6 bases from J, with 17 bases between. This CDR3 is built from 14 residues. The CDR3 loop is CASSSRDNIPEAFF. The CDR3 DNA is TGTGCCAGCAGCTCCCGGGACAATATCCCTGAAGCTTTCTTT.

This clone was counted once. V is TRBV28 and J is TRBJ1-5; perhaps TRBD1 as D (6 bases). V lost 6 bases, J lost 6 bases, and 9 bases lay in between. Germline CDR1 is MDHEN and CDR2 is SYDVKM. The CDR3 consists of 12 residues. Here the CDR3 DNA reads TGTGCCAGCAGACCACAGGGTCAGCCCCAGCATTTT. It yields the protein CASRPQGQPQHF.

The chain has TRBV4-2 and TRBJ2-1; 8 nucleotides agree with TRBD2. V dropped 1 base and J dropped 4; count of bases not matched to a gene: 6. The CDR3 sequence is 16 residues long. The V gene's germline CDR1 is LGHNA and CDR2 YNFKEQ. CDR3 sequence: CASSQGTASGYNEQFF. The CDR3 nucleotides are TGTGCCAGCAGCCAAGGAACGGCTAGCGGGTACAATGAGCAGTTCTTC.

The count of this clone is one. The chain is built from TRBV5-1 and TRBJ1-2, with D maybe TRBD1 (6 bases). Trimming shortened V by 4 bases and J by 2 bases, and 15 bases separated the two germline ends. Germline lookup yields CDR1 SGHRS and CDR2 YFSETQ. The length of the CDR3 is 15 residues. CDR3 coding DNA: TGCGCCAGCAGCGTAGATACAGGGTTCAACTATGGCTACACCTTC. Its protein product is CASSVDTGFNYGYTF.

The rearrangement links TRBV18 to TRBJ1-6; TRBD1 matches 8 bases. Trimming cost V 6 bases and J 7 bases; bases outside gene matches: 5. The CDR3 contains 14 residues. Germline CDR1 is KGHSH and CDR2 is LQKENI. The DNA for the CDR3 is TGTGCCAGCTCCCAGGACAGGGTGAATTCACCCCTCCACTTT. Translated, it gives CASSQDRVNSPLHF.

The V call is TRBV25-1, the J call TRBJ2-1; 11 bases map to TRBD2. Germline CDR1 and CDR2: MGHDK and SYGVNS. The CDR3 sequence is 14 residues long. V lost 4 bases, J lost 6 bases, and 2 bases stayed unmatched. The CDR3 reads CASSVSGRGNEQFF. Here the CDR3 DNA reads TGTGCCAGCAGTGTTAGCGGGAGGGGCAATGAGCAGTTCTTC.